These 9 T cell receptor beta chains originate from one sample sequenced in a study of CD8 T cells in ankylosing spondylitis. A single record per CDR3 protein comes from TCRdb applying MiXCR to the 5' RACE reads. The sample includes 160,000 or so distinct CDR3 sequences, 9.8% of them seen just once. The specimen sequenced was blood, either unsorted or a sorted T cell fraction (not recorded which). These receptors all stem from a female donor with ankylosing spondylitis or in good health (not recorded which).

This clonotype was counted at least ten times. The chain is built from TRBV27 and TRBJ1-1; D gene uncertain. Germline values: CDR1 MNHEY, CDR2 SMNVEV (reference sequence). V gave up 2 bases and J gave up 10 bases, with 14 bases separating them. The CDR3 has 13 residues. The CDR3 loop reads CASSLAARTPAFF. DNA of the CDR3: TGTGCCAGCAGTTTAGCCGCAAGGACGCCAGCTTTCTTT.

This clonotype was seen repeatedly, ten times or more. This rearrangement joins TRBV18 to TRBJ1-2; possible D gene TRBD1, 5 bases. This CDR3 has 13 residues. Germline V CDR1 and CDR2: KGHSH, LQKENI. V was shortened by 6 bases and J by 2 bases, with 10 bases between the two germline ends. CDR3 amino acids: CASSETANYGYTF. In nucleotides, the CDR3 is TGTGCCAGCTCCGAGACAGCGAACTATGGCTACACCTTC.

V usage is TRBV4-1 and J usage is TRBJ2-7; D remains unclear. V was trimmed by 1 base and J by 0 bases, leaving 13 bases between them. The CDR3 contains 16 residues. CDR1 and CDR2 from the germline V gene are MGHRA and YSYEKL. DNA for the CDR3: TGCGCCAGCAGCCAAGTGGGTTCGATCAGCTCCTACGAGCAGTACTTC. Protein sequence: CASSQVGSISSYEQYF.

This clonotype was seen only a few times. The chain carries TRBV27 and TRBJ2-1; 8 bases are a match to TRBD2. In germline, CDR1 is MNHEY, CDR2 SMNVEV (reference sequence). J lost 9 bases, V lost 5 bases, and 6 bases had no gene match. The CDR3 is 13 residues long. The CDR3 loop is CASSPRGGGEQFF. DNA of the CDR3: TGTGCCAGCAGTCCCCGGGGGGGCGGTGAGCAGTTCTTC.

The chain recombines TRBV5-6 with TRBJ2-2; TRBD2 matches 7 bases. Losses at the gene ends were 2 bases for V and 1 base for J; bases not matched to a gene: 5. This CDR3 has 16 amino acids. Per germline, CDR1 SGHDT and CDR2 YYEEEE. CDR3 protein: CASSFISGMNTGELFF. In DNA, the CDR3 is TGTGCCAGCAGCTTCATAAGCGGGATGAACACCGGGGAGCTGTTTTTT.

The chain links TRBV5-5 to TRBJ1-2; D not certain. CDR3 length: 15 residues. Germline assignment: CDR1 SGHKS and CDR2 YYEKEE (reference sequence). Trimming took 2 bases from V and 8 from J, leaving 19 bases between them. The CDR3 DNA sequence: TGTGCCAGCAGCTTAACATGGCAGGATGGATGGGGCTACACCTTC. Translation gives CASSLTWQDGWGYTF.

This clonotype was observed a few times. This chain uses TRBV4-1 with TRBJ2-2; 14 bases align to TRBD2. The trim removed 0 bases at V and 5 bases at J, leaving 5 bases unmatched. The CDR3 spans 18 residues. CDR1 MGHRA and CDR2 YSYEKL come from the germline V gene. The CDR3 sequence is CASSQDARTSGRTGELFF. The CDR3 region has the DNA TGCGCCAGCAGCCAAGATGCTCGGACTAGCGGGAGGACCGGGGAGCTGTTTTTT.

This clonotype was seen many times. This rearrangement joins TRBV6-2 or TRBV6-3 to TRBJ2-7, with D uncertain. This CDR3 spans 11 amino acids. In germline, CDR1 is MNHEY, CDR2 SVGEGT. V lost 0 bases to trimming and J lost 5 bases, with 2 bases between them. CDR3 amino acids: CASSYSHEQYF. Here the CDR3 DNA reads TGTGCCAGCAGTTACTCGCACGAGCAGTACTTC.

The rearrangement joins TRBV13 to TRBJ1-1; no reliable D call. Trimming took 5 bases from V and 5 from J, leaving 18 bases between them. CDR1 and CDR2 (germline): PRHDT, FYEKMQ (reference sequence). The CDR3 spans 15 residues. The CDR3 DNA sequence: TGTGCCAGCAGCCCCGGGCTGGGAAGGTATACTGAAGCTTTCTTT. Protein product: CASSPGLGRYTEAFF.